A single sample is the source of the 3 T cell receptor beta chains below, sequenced in a study of shared clonotypes between healthy human individuals. TCRdb keeps only in-frame clones here, not all; method: immunoSEQ multiplex PCR. The repertoire consists of fewer than 650,000 clones, with roughly four fifths occurring once and the leading ten covering 9.5% to 15%. Sequencing used PBMCs. Every receptor here comes from a woman aged 35 to 49 in good health. Some clones in this sample may be carry-over from other donors' samples.

The CDR3 protein is CASSFNLVLGEQYF. The CDR3 DNA reads as TGTGCCAGCAGCTTTAATCTCGTTCTAGGCGAGCAGTACTTC. This chain connects TRBV11-2 to TRBJ2-7; D unresolved. The germline gives CDR1 SGHAT, CDR2 FQNNGV. V dropped 3 bases and J dropped 6 bases, with 15 bases sitting between them. This CDR3 is built from 14 residues.

V usage is TRBV11-2 and J usage is TRBJ2-7; 7 bases are shared with TRBD2. CDR1 and CDR2 from the germline V gene are SGHAT and FQNNGV. The V gene end was trimmed by 7 bases and the J gene end by 2 bases; junction bases not matched to a gene: 11. The CDR3 is made up of 15 amino acids. CDR3 residues: CASTTMGGPTYEQYF. CDR3 DNA sequence: TGTGCCAGCACTACGATGGGAGGGCCCACCTACGAGCAGTACTTC.

This clone came up a few times. CDR3: CASTPRTGSDTQYF. DNA of the CDR3: TGTGCCAGCACCCCGCGGACAGGGTCAGATACGCAGTATTTT. This chain links TRBV5-4 with TRBJ2-3, with 8 positions matching TRBD1. Trimming cost V 6 bases and J 4 bases; bases outside gene matches: 7. The CDR3 is made up of 14 amino acids. Germline V gene data show CDR1 as SGHNT and CDR2 as YYREEE (reference sequence).